This TCR beta chain is from a study of blood T cell repertoires in COVID-19. Study-level background: Recovered status in Cohort 3 required two negative PCRs, clearance, or symptom resolution.

Participant-reported clinical history was the basis for cohort assignment. Sequencing was performed with immunoSEQ multiplex PCR; in TCRdb, only in-frame clones are kept and a portion is missing. The data show more than 200,000 clones, roughly 84% seen once. V lost 5 bases and J 2 bases, leaving 10 bases between the germline ends. Germline V gives CDR1 SEHNR, CDR2 FQNEAQ (reference sequence). The CDR3 is 13 residues long. This clone came up once. This receptor was identified in a man aged 25-40 years in a cohort exposed to, infected with or recovered from COVID-19 (not recorded which). Sequencing was done on a sample of PBMCs or T cells enriched from blood (not recorded which). The V call is TRBV7-9, the J call TRBJ2-7; no firm D call. CDR3 region: CASSLPPTYEQYF. In nucleotides, the CDR3 is TGTGCCAGCAGCCTCCCCCCTACCTACGAGCAGTACTTC.